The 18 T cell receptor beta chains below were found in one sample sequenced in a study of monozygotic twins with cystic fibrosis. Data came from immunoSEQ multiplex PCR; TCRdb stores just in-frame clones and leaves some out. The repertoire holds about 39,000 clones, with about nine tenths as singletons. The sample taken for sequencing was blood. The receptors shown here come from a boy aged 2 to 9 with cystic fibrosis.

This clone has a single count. As DNA, the CDR3 is TGTGCCAGCAGCCGGGACATTAGCAATCAGCCCCAGCATTTT. Its translation: CASSRDISNQPQHF. The J gene is TRBJ1-5, the V gene TRBV7-9; tentatively, D is TRBD1 (6 bases). V was shortened by 5 bases and J by 0 bases, with 8 bases between the two germline ends. CDR1 and CDR2 from the germline V gene are SEHNR and FQNEAQ (reference sequence). The CDR3 extends over 14 amino acids.

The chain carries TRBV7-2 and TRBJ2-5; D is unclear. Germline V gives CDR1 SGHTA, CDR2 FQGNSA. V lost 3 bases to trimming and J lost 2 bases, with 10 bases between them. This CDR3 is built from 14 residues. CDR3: CASSFAAEQETQYF. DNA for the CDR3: TGTGCCAGCAGCTTCGCGGCAGAGCAAGAGACCCAGTACTTC.

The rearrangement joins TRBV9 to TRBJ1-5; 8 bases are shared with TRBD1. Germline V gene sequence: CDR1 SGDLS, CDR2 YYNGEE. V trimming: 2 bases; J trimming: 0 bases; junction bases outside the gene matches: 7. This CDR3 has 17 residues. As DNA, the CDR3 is TGTGCCAGCAGCGTCTGGACAGGGAAAAGTAGCAATCAGCCCCAGCATTTT. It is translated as CASSVWTGKSSNQPQHF.

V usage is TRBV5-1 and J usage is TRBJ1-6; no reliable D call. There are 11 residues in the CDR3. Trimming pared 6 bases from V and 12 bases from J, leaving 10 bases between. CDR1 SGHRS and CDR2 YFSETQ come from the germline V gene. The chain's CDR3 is CASTAGGPLHF. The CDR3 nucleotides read TGCGCCAGCACGGCGGGCGGACCCCTCCACTTT.

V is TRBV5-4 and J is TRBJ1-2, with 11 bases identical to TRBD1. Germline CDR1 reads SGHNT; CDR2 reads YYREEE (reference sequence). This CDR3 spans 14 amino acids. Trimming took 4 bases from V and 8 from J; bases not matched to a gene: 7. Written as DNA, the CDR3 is TGTGCCAGCAGCCTTGGACAGGGGGCGCTAGGCTACACCTTC. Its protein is CASSLGQGALGYTF. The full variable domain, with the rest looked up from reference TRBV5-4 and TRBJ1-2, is ETGVTQSPTHLIKTRGQQVTLRCSSQSGHNTVSWYQQALGQGPQFIFQYYREEENGRGNFPPRFSGLQFPNYSSELNVNALELDDSALYLCASSLGQGALGYTFGSGTRLTVV.

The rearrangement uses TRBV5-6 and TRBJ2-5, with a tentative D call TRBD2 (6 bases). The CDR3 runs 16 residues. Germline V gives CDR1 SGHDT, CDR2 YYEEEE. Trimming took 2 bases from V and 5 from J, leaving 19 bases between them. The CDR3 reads CASSFPGRGSGETQYF. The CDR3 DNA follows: TGTGCCAGCAGCTTTCCGGGACGGGGGTCGGGGGAGACCCAGTACTTC.

The CDR3 DNA reads as TGTGCCAGCAGCTTACAACCGCCGGACACCATATATTTT. This sequence encodes CASSLQPPDTIYF. J is TRBJ1-3 and V is TRBV11-3, with D hard to call. Germline assignment: CDR1 SGHNT and CDR2 YENEEA. This CDR3 has 13 amino acids. The germline V and J ends were trimmed by 2 bases and 8 bases, with 10 bases remaining between them.

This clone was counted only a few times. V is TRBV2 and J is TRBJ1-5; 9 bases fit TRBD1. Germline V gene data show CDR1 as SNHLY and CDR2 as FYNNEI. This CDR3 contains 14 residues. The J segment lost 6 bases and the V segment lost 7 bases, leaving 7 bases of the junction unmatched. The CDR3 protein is CASTPDRGGQPQHF. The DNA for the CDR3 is TGTGCCAGCACTCCTGACAGGGGGGGTCAGCCCCAGCATTTT.

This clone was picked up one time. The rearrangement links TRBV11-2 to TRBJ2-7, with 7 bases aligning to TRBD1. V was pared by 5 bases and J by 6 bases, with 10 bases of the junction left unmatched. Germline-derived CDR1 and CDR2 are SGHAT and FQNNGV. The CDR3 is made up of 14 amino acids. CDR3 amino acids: CASSPISGGSEQYF. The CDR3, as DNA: TGTGCCAGCAGCCCGATCTCAGGGGGTAGCGAGCAGTACTTC.

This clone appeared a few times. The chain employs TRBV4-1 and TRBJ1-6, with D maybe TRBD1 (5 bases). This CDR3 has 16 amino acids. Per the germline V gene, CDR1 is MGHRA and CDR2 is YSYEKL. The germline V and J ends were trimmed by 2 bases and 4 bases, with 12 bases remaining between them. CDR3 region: CASSQFTTEYNSPLHF. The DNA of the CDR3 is TGCGCCAGCAGCCAATTCACGACAGAATATAATTCACCCCTCCACTTT.

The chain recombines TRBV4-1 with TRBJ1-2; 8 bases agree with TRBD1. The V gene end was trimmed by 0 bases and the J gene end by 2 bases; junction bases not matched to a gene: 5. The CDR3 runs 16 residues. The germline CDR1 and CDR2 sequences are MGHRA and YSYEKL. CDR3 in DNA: TGCGCCAGCAGCCAAGACTTGCAGGGGGCGAACTATGGCTACACCTTC. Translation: CASSQDLQGANYGYTF.

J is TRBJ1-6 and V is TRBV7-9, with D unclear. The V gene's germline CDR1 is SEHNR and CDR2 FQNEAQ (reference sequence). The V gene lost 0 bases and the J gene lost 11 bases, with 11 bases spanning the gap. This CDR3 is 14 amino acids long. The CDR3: CASSLAGSLAPLHF. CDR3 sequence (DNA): TGTGCCAGCAGCTTAGCCGGGTCGTTGGCACCCCTCCACTTT.

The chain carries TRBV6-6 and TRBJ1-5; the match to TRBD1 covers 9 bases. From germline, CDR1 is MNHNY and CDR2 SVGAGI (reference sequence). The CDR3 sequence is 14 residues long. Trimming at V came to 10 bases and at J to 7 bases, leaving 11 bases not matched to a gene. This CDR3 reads CATGRTGAGQPQHF. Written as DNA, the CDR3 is TGTGCCACCGGTCGGACAGGGGCAGGGCAGCCCCAGCATTTT.

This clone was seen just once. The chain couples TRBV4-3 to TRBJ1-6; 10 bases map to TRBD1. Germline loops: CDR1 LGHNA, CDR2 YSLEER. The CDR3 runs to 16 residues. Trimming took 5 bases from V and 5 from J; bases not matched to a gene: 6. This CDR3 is CASSIRQGANNSPLHF. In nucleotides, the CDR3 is TGCGCCAGCAGCATTCGACAGGGGGCGAATAATTCACCCCTCCACTTT.

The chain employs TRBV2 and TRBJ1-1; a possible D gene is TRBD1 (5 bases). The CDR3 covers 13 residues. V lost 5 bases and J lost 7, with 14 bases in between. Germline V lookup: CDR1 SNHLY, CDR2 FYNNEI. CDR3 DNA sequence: TGTGCCAGCAGTACTTTGGGGGGAATTGAAGCTTTCTTT. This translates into CASSTLGGIEAFF. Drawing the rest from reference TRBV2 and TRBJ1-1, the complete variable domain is EPEVTQTPSHQVTQMGQEVILRCVPISNHLYFYWYRQILGQKVEFLVSFYNNEISEKSEIFDDQFSVERPDGSNFTLKIRSTKLEDSAMYFCASSTLGGIEAFFGQGTRLTVV.

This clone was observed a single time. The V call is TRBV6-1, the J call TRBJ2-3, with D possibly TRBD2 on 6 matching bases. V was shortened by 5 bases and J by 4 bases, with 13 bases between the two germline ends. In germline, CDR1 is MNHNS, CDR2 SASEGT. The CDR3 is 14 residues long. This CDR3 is CASSSGREADTQYF. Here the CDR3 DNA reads TGTGCCAGCAGTTCGGGCAGGGAGGCAGATACGCAGTATTTT.

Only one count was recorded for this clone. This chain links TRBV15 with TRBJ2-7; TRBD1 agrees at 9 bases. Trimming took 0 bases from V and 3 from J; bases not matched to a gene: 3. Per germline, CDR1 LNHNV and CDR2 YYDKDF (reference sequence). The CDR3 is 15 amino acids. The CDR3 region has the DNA TGTGCCACCAGCAGAGATTTGGGACAGGGCTACGAGCAGTACTTC. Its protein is CATSRDLGQGYEQYF.

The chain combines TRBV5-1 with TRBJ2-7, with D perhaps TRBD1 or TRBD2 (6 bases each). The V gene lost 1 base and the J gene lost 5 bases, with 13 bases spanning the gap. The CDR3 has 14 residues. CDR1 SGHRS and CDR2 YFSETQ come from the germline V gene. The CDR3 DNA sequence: TGCGCCAGCAGCTTGAATGAGGGGGGTCACGAGCAGTACTTC. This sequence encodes CASSLNEGGHEQYF.